This is a list of T cell receptor beta chains from one sample in a study of siplizumab effects on memory and regulatory T cells. The repertoire was sequenced with immunoSEQ multiplex PCR; TCRdb's copy has only in-frame clones and lacks some. The sample holds 85,000 to 95,000 clones, nearly 95% seen once. Sequencing used non-Treg CD4+ T cells sorted from blood. These receptors were obtained from a human donor in good health. Each CDR3 is given with its conserved first and last residue. D genes are given only for firm matches. Only part of the rows carry a size: once, few, many, or a class if the clone is expanded.

size	V	J	D	DNA	CDR3
few	TRBV6-1	TRBJ1-5	-	TGTGCCAGCGGACGCGCTGGGGGTAATCAGCCCCAGCATTTT	CASGRAGGNQPQHF
-	TRBV30	TRBJ1-1	-	TGTGCCTGGAGGGGACTGAACACTGAAGCTTTCTTT	CAWRGLNTEAFF
-	TRBV6-6	TRBJ2-3	TRBD2	TGTGCCAGCACACCTAGCGGGAGCCGCACAGATACGCAGTATTTT	CASTPSGSRTDTQYF
-	TRBV6-1	TRBJ2-7	TRBD2	TGTGCCAGCAGTGGGGGACTAGCGGGAGTTTTCCCCTACGAGCAGTACTTC	CASSGGLAGVFPYEQYF
once	TRBV6-5	TRBJ1-2	-	TGTGCCAGCAGTTCCCAGACAGAGCTAGTCTGGGGCTACACCTTC	CASSSQTELVWGYTF
-	TRBV4-1	TRBJ2-5	-	TGCGCCAGCAGCCAAGAAATTAACAGGGTTGGGGAGACCCAGTACTTC	CASSQEINRVGETQYF
-	TRBV4-3	TRBJ2-3	-	TGCGCCAGCAGCCAAGTTTACCCCGGCAGCACAGATACGCAGTATTTT	CASSQVYPGSTDTQYF
-	TRBV5-4	TRBJ2-7	-	TGTGCCAGCAGCAGCCGGGGTCCACGGGGTGAGCAGTACTTC	CASSSRGPRGEQYF
-	TRBV6-1	TRBJ2-3	-	TGTGCCAGCAGTGGACTCTTACCCATCGATACGCAGTATTTT	CASSGLLPIDTQYF
-	TRBV19	TRBJ2-7	TRBD1	TGTGCCAGTAGAAGAAGGGACAGTCACCACGAGCAGTACTTC	CASRRRDSHHEQYF
-	TRBV30	TRBJ2-3	-	TGTGCCTGGAGTTTCCGGGACATGCAGTATTTT	CAWSFRDMQYF
-	TRBV7-2	TRBJ1-4	-	TGTGCCAGCAGCCGAACCGGGACAACTAATGAAAAACTGTTTTTT	CASSRTGTTNEKLFF